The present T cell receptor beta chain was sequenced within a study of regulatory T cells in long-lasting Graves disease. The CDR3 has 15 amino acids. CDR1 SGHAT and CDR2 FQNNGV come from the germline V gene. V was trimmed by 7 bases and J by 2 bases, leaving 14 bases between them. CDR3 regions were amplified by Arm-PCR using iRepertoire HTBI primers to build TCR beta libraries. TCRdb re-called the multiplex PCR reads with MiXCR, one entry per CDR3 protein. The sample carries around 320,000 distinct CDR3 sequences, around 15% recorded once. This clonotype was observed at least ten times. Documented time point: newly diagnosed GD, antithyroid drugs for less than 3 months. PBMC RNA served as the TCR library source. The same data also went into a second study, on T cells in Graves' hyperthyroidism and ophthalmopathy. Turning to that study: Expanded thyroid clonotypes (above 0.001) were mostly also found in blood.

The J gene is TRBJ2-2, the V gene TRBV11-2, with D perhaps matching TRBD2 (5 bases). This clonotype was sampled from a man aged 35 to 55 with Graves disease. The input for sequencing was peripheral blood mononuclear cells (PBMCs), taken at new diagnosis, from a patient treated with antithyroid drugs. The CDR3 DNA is TGTGCCAGCACCGAGGGTGCGTCAAACACCGGGGAGCTGTTTTTT. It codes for CASTEGASNTGELFF.